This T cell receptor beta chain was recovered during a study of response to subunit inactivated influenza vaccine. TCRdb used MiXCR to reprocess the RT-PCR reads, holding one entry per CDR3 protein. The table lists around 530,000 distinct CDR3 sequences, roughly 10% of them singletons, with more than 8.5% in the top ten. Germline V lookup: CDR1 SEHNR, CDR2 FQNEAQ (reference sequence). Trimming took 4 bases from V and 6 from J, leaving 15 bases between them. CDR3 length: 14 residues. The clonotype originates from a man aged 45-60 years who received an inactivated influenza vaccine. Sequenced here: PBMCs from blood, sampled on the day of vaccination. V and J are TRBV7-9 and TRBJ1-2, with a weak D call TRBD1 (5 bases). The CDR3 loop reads CASSWGLALNGYTF. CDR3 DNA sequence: TGTGCCAGCAGCTGGGGACTTGCGCTAAATGGCTACACCTTC.